Each of the 28 T cell receptor beta chains below was sequenced from the same sample in a study of blood T cell repertoires in COVID-19. Some clones are missing from TCRdb's copy, which holds only in-frame ones; the method was immunoSEQ multiplex PCR. The sample gives about 170,000 clones, around four fifths of which show up once; about 4.6% is in the top ten. The sequenced sample was PBMCs or T cells enriched from blood (not recorded which). These receptor sequences come from a woman in her fifties or sixties who had recovered from COVID-19.

This chain links TRBV5-1 with TRBJ2-5; 11 bases align to TRBD1. The J segment lost 4 bases and the V segment lost 4 bases, leaving 6 bases of the junction unmatched. The V gene's germline CDR1 is SGHRS and CDR2 YFSETQ. The CDR3 consists of 15 residues. The CDR3 bases are TGCGCCAGCAGCCAAGGGACAGGGGGAGGAGAGACCCAGTACTTC. Its translation is CASSQGTGGGETQYF.

The CDR3 bases are TGTGCCAGCAGCGTTCGGCTCGGGGGAGCTTTCTTT. As protein: CASSVRLGGAFF. The chain is built from TRBV2 and TRBJ1-1; tentative D call: TRBD1 (5 bases). The CDR3 consists of 12 residues. CDR1 and CDR2 (germline): SNHLY, FYNNEI. Trimming stripped 6 bases from V and 10 bases from J, with 15 bases between.

J is TRBJ2-2 and V is TRBV6-5; D is unresolved. The CDR3 is 13 amino acids. Trimming took 4 bases from V and 6 from J, leaving 9 bases between them. Germline CDR1 reads MNHEY; CDR2 reads SVGAGI. The CDR3 here is CASSSGGAGELFF. CDR3 sequence (DNA): TGTGCCAGCAGTTCCGGCGGTGCCGGGGAGCTGTTTTTT.

V gene TRBV27 combines with J gene TRBJ2-3; D unclear. In germline, CDR1 is MNHEY, CDR2 SMNVEV (reference sequence). Between the trimmed V and J ends, which lost 4 bases and 2 bases, there was a span of 7 bases. The CDR3 covers 13 residues. The CDR3 nucleotides read TGTGCCAGCAGTTCCCCTAACACAGATACGCAGTATTTT. Amino acids: CASSSPNTDTQYF.

This clone was recorded at least ten times. Within the sample, other DNA sequences also encode this same CDR3. The V call is TRBV27, the J call TRBJ2-5; 12 positions match TRBD2. V gave up 6 bases and J gave up 4 bases; unmatched junction bases: 3. CDR1 MNHEY and CDR2 SMNVEV come from the germline V gene (reference sequence). The CDR3 extends over 14 amino acids. The CDR3 DNA sequence: TGTGCCAGCAGCTCTAGCGGGGGGGGAGAGACCCAGTACTTC. It codes for CASSSSGGGETQYF.

The V and J genes are TRBV30 and TRBJ1-5; 8 bases agree with TRBD1. CDR1 is GTSNPN and CDR2 is SVGIG in the germline V gene (reference sequence). This CDR3 comprises 11 residues. V lost 7 bases, J lost 11 bases, and 7 bases stayed unmatched. CDR3 loop: CALRTGFSQHF. The CDR3 DNA follows: TGTGCCTTAAGGACAGGGTTTTCCCAGCATTTT.

This chain joins TRBV27 and TRBJ1-5; D is possibly TRBD1 (5 bases). The V gene lost 3 bases and the J gene lost 3 bases, with 12 bases spanning the gap. The germline gives CDR1 MNHEY, CDR2 SMNVEV (reference sequence). The CDR3 length is 15 residues. CDR3 loop: CASSFFPGSNQPQHF. The CDR3 DNA sequence: TGTGCCAGCAGTTTTTTCCCAGGGTCCAATCAGCCCCAGCATTTT.

CDR3 nucleotide sequence: TGTGCCAGCAGCTTTGACAAGTACAATGAGCAGTTCTTC. Protein: CASSFDKYNEQFF. V is TRBV5-5 and J is TRBJ2-1; D ambiguous. This CDR3 is built from 13 residues. CDR1 is SGHKS, CDR2 YYEKEE, per germline (reference sequence). V dropped 2 bases and J dropped 4 bases, with 7 bases sitting between them.

The chain uses TRBV7-9 and TRBJ2-6; no definite D call. The V gene lost 5 bases and the J gene lost 0 bases, with 14 bases spanning the gap. The germline V gene has CDR1 SEHNR and CDR2 FQNEAQ (reference sequence). This CDR3 spans 17 amino acids. CDR3 sequence: CASSPTGSNSGANVLTF. CDR3 sequence (DNA): TGTGCCAGCAGCCCAACCGGGTCAAACTCTGGGGCCAACGTCCTGACTTTC.

The chain links TRBV11-3 to TRBJ2-3, with 7 bases matching TRBD1. CDR1 SGHNT and CDR2 YENEEA come from the germline V gene. This CDR3 contains 15 residues. Trimming cost V 4 bases and J 0 bases; bases outside gene matches: 4. Here the CDR3 DNA reads TGTGCCAGCAGCTCGGGACAGTTGAGCACAGATACGCAGTATTTT. It encodes CASSSGQLSTDTQYF. The full variable domain, with the rest looked up from reference TRBV11-3 and TRBJ2-3, is EAGVVQSPRYKIIEKKQPVAFWCNPISGHNTLYWYLQNLGQGPELLIRYENEEAVDDSQLPKDRFSAERLKGVDSTLKIQPAELGDSAVYLCASSSGQLSTDTQYFGPGTRLTVL.

The chain couples TRBV4-2 to TRBJ1-1, with D uncertain. This CDR3 spans 14 amino acids. V was shortened by 2 bases and J by 1 base, with 8 bases between the two germline ends. From germline, CDR1 is LGHNA and CDR2 YNFKEQ. CDR3 coding DNA: TGTGCCAGCAGCCAATTACCGGGGAACACTGAAGCTTTCTTT. Its translation: CASSQLPGNTEAFF.

J is TRBJ2-2 and V is TRBV23-1, with 12 bases lining up with TRBD1. TRBV23-1 is identified as an open reading frame with a role that is uncertain. The CDR3 is 18 residues long. V was pared by 2 bases and J by 0 bases, with 4 bases of the junction left unmatched. In DNA form, the CDR3 reads TGCGCCAGCAGTCAAGCCGGGACAGGGGGCGCGAACACCGGGGAGCTGTTTTTT. This codes for CASSQAGTGGANTGELFF.

The chain couples TRBV7-6 to TRBJ2-1, with D possibly matching TRBD2 (7 bases). The CDR3 totals 15 residues. Germline CDR1 reads SGHVS; CDR2 reads FNYEAQ. The V end lost 5 bases, the J end lost 0 bases, and 11 bases lay between the germline ends. CDR3 in amino acids: CASSVGGGSYNEQFF. In DNA form, the CDR3 reads TGTGCCAGCAGCGTAGGGGGGGGCTCCTACAATGAGCAGTTCTTC.

This clone has just a few counts. The chain combines TRBV7-2 with TRBJ1-2, with 9 nucleotides matching TRBD1. The J segment lost 8 bases and the V segment lost 3 bases, leaving 7 bases of the junction unmatched. CDR3 length equals 14 residues. Germline lookup yields CDR1 SGHTA and CDR2 FQGNSA. The CDR3 bases are TGTGCCAGCAGCTTTCAACAGGGGGCGCAGGGCTACACCTTC. Translated, it gives CASSFQQGAQGYTF. Combining the CDR3 with reference TRBV7-2 and TRBJ1-2 gives the whole variable domain GAGVSQSPSNKVTEKGKDVELRCDPISGHTALYWYRQSLGQGLEFLIYFQGNSAPDKSGLPSDRFSAERTGGSVSTLTIQRTQQEDSAVYLCASSFQQGAQGYTFGSGTRLTVV.

Ten or more counts support this clone. The V call is TRBV5-1, the J call TRBJ2-3; perhaps TRBD1 as D (5 bases). Germline values: CDR1 SGHRS, CDR2 YFSETQ. Trimming took 7 bases from V and 0 from J, leaving 9 bases between them. CDR3 length: 13 residues. The CDR3 sequence is CASSTGSTDTQYF. Here the CDR3 DNA reads TGCGCCAGCTCTACAGGTAGCACAGATACGCAGTATTTT.

CDR3 in amino acids: CASSVAGTTDTQYF. CDR3 sequence (DNA): TGTGCCAGCAGCGTAGCTGGTACAACAGATACGCAGTATTTT. This chain uses TRBV9 with TRBJ2-3; D uncertain. Trimming took off 0 bases at V and 3 bases at J, with 8 bases between the two ends. Germline CDR1 reads SGDLS; CDR2 reads YYNGEE. This CDR3 region has 14 residues. The full variable domain, in which reference TRBV9 and TRBJ2-3 provide the parts outside the CDR3, is DSGVTQTPKHLITATGQRVTLRCSPRSGDLSVYWYQQSLDQGLQFLIQYYNGEERAKGNILERFSAQQFPDLHSELNLSSLELGDSALYFCASSVAGTTDTQYFGPGTRLTVL.

This clone showed up just once. The chain has TRBV5-6 and TRBJ2-1; 12 bases agree with TRBD2. V lost 2 bases, J lost 7 bases, and 13 bases stayed unmatched. The CDR3 is 18 amino acids. Germline V CDR1 and CDR2: SGHDT, YYEEEE. The CDR3 DNA follows: TGTGCCAGCAGCTTAGTACTAGCGGGAGGAGTAAGTCAGAATGAGCAGTTCTTC. Protein sequence: CASSLVLAGGVSQNEQFF.

The V call is TRBV7-2, the J call TRBJ2-1; no clear D. Germline lookup yields CDR1 SGHTA and CDR2 FQGNSA. V lost 1 base to trimming and J lost 2 bases, with 9 bases between them. CDR3 length: 15 residues. The CDR3 spells CASSLVRSAYNEQFF. The CDR3 region has the DNA TGTGCCAGCAGCTTAGTTAGGAGCGCCTACAATGAGCAGTTCTTC.

V gene TRBV10-1 combines with J gene TRBJ2-7, with D unresolved. Germline V lookup: CDR1 WNHNN, CDR2 SYGVQD (reference sequence). This CDR3 spans 14 amino acids. The V end lost 7 bases, the J end lost 0 bases, and 13 bases lay between the germline ends. CDR3 protein: CASIGGPSSYEQYV. The CDR3 DNA follows: TGCGCCAGCATAGGTGGGCCGTCCTCCTACGAGCAGTACGTC.

The table lists this clone with a count of one. CDR3 DNA sequence: TGTGCCAGCTCACCCTCAGGGACTGAAGCTTTCTTT. Translating gives CASSPSGTEAFF. The V and J genes are TRBV18 and TRBJ1-1, with a possible D match to TRBD1 (5 bases). This CDR3 is built from 12 residues. The germline V and J ends were trimmed by 3 bases and 5 bases, with 7 bases remaining between them. Looked up from germline, CDR1 is KGHSH and CDR2 is LQKENI. Complete variable domain (other parts from reference TRBV18 and TRBJ1-1): NAGVMQNPRHLVRRRGQEARLRCSPMKGHSHVYWYRQLPEEGLKFMVYLQKENIIDESGMPKERFSAEFPKEGPSILRIQQVVRGDSAAYFCASSPSGTEAFFGQGTRLTVV.

A single count supports this clone. The CDR3 loop reads CASSFHRAGNTIYF. Written as DNA, the CDR3 is TGTGCCAGCAGCTTCCACAGGGCTGGAAACACCATATATTTT. The rearrangement links TRBV5-5 to TRBJ1-3, with a weak D call TRBD1 (6 bases). The CDR3 runs 14 residues. Deletions cut 2 bases from V and 2 bases from J, with 8 bases between. From germline, CDR1 is SGHKS and CDR2 YYEKEE (reference sequence).

This chain links TRBV19 with TRBJ1-5; 9 bases align to TRBD1. V lost 3 bases, J lost 8 bases, and 8 bases stayed unmatched. The CDR3 contains 15 residues. The germline V gene has CDR1 LNHDA and CDR2 SQIVND (reference sequence). CDR3 residues: CASSMDRGGLKPQHF. CDR3 nucleotide sequence: TGTGCCAGTAGTATGGACAGGGGAGGACTCAAGCCCCAGCATTTT.

This clone was counted a few times. The chain employs TRBV30 and TRBJ1-1; D remains unclear. Germline assignment: CDR1 GTSNPN and CDR2 SVGIG (reference sequence). The CDR3 consists of 13 residues. V lost 6 bases to trimming and J lost 6 bases, with 17 bases between them. The CDR3 reads CACPSGLAAEAFF. CDR3 nucleotides: TGTGCCTGCCCCTCGGGGTTAGCAGCTGAAGCTTTCTTT.

This sequence joins TRBV18 and TRBJ1-1; weak D call: TRBD1 (6 bases). V dropped 6 bases and J dropped 5 bases, with 22 bases sitting between them. The CDR3 loop spans 16 amino acids. Germline V gene data show CDR1 as KGHSH and CDR2 as LQKENI. CDR3 in DNA: TGTGCCAGCTCTCCTTCCACCCAGGGGAGTGGAACTGAAGCTTTCTTT. As protein: CASSPSTQGSGTEAFF. Full variable domain (missing parts from reference TRBV18 and TRBJ1-1): NAGVMQNPRHLVRRRGQEARLRCSPMKGHSHVYWYRQLPEEGLKFMVYLQKENIIDESGMPKERFSAEFPKEGPSILRIQQVVRGDSAAYFCASSPSTQGSGTEAFFGQGTRLTVV.

The chain couples TRBV7-8 to TRBJ2-4; TRBD2 agrees at 10 bases. CDR1 is SGHVS and CDR2 is FQNEAQ in the germline V gene. Losses at the gene ends were 1 base for V and 5 bases for J; bases not matched to a gene: 14. This CDR3 is 19 amino acids long. The CDR3 region has the DNA TGTGCCAGCAGCTTAGAAGGCGGGCTAGCGGGGGCCGTTGAAAACATTCAGTACTTC. Translation gives CASSLEGGLAGAVENIQYF.

A single count supports this clone. The rearrangement links TRBV9 to TRBJ1-1, with a weak D call TRBD1 (6 bases). Trimming took 0 bases from V and 7 from J, leaving 10 bases between them. The CDR3 runs to 13 residues. The germline CDR1 and CDR2 sequences are SGDLS and YYNGEE. The CDR3: CASSVDGGGEAFF. DNA for the CDR3: TGTGCCAGCAGCGTAGATGGGGGCGGTGAAGCTTTCTTT.

The rearrangement uses TRBV3-1 (or the pseudogene TRBV3-2) and TRBJ1-1; D unresolved. Germline V gene sequence: CDR1 LGHDT, CDR2 YNNKEL (reference sequence). Trimming stripped 4 bases from V and 7 bases from J, with 16 bases between. The CDR3 extends over 14 amino acids. This CDR3 is CASSPFGFGVEAFF. CDR3 in DNA: TGTGCCAGCAGCCCGTTCGGGTTTGGTGTTGAAGCTTTCTTT.

This chain connects TRBV7-2 to TRBJ1-5, with D possibly being TRBD1 (5 bases). CDR3 length: 15 amino acids. V lost 4 bases and J lost 1, with 11 bases in between. Germline-derived CDR1 and CDR2 are SGHTA and FQGNSA. The CDR3 loop is CASSSPGGSNQPQHF. The CDR3 DNA reads as TGTGCCAGCAGCTCGCCGGGGGGGAGCAATCAGCCCCAGCATTTT.